This T cell receptor (beta chain) is from a study of human T cells and chemical hapten exposure. Study at large: Small volume differences among pooled libraries mainly caused per-sample TCR yield variation.

Germline trimming cut 5 bases from V and 4 bases from J; bases unmatched to any gene: 4. The germline V gene has CDR1 SGHAT and CDR2 FQNNGV. The CDR3 length is 13 residues. TCRdb ran MiXCR on the RACE reads and lists one entry per CDR3 protein. Of about 100,000 distinct CDR3 sequences in the sample, roughly an eighth are singletons; the top ten hold roughly 3.1%. This clonotype was observed at least ten times. The time point is: patch test 2, 6 weeks after DPC sensitization. Treatment described: therapeutic diphenylcyclopropenone sensitization with weekly scalp DPC. The sequenced sample was whole blood, obtained in connection with sensitization to the hapten diphenylcyclopropenone (DPC). The V and J genes are TRBV11-2 and TRBJ2-5; 7 nucleotides align to TRBD1. This TCR was recovered from a woman aged 40 to 55 with alopecia areata. Some clones in this sample may be carry-over from other donors' samples. CDR3 region: CASSPRQGETQYF. The DNA for the CDR3 is TGTGCCAGCAGCCCGAGACAGGGAGAGACCCAGTACTTC.